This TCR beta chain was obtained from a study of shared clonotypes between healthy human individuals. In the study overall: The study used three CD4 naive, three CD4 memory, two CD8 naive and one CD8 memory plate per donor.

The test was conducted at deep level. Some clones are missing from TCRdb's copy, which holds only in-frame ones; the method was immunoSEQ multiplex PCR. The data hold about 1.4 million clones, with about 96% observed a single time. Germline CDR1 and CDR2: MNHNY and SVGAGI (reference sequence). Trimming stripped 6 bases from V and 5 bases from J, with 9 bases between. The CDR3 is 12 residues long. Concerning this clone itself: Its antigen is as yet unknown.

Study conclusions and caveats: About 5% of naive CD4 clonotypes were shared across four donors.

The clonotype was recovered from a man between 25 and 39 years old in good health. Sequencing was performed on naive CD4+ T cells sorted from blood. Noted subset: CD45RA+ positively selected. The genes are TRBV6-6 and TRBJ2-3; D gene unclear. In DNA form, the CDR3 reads TGTGCCAGCAGCCTCAGAGGAGATACGCAGTATTTT. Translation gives CASSLRGDTQYF.